The rows below give T cell receptor beta chains drawn from one sample of a study of blood T cell repertoires in COVID-19. Measured with immunoSEQ multiplex PCR; TCRdb has only the in-frame clones, and not every one. The sample lists some 240,000 clones; roughly 87% were seen once. Sequenced: peripheral blood. These receptors were taken from a woman in her thirties or forties who had recovered from COVID-19. CDR3s include the opening cysteine and the closing phenylalanine or tryptophan. D genes are given only for firm matches.

J gene,D gene,V gene,CDR3 DNA,CDR3 protein
TRBJ2-1,TRBD2,TRBV13,TGTGCCAGCAGCTTGAGGCGGGGGGCATACCGCCCCTACAATGAGCAGTTCTTC,CASSLRRGAYRPYNEQFF
TRBJ2-1,TRBD1,TRBV19,TGTGCCACCCGACAAGGACAGGTCGACAATGAGCAGTTCTTC,CATRQGQVDNEQFF
TRBJ2-7,TRBD1,TRBV5-4,TGTGCCAGCCGAATTTCCGGGACAGGGATCTACGAGCAGTACTTC,CASRISGTGIYEQYF
TRBJ1-1,TRBD1,TRBV5-4,TGTGCCAGCAGCCGACAGGGGGCGCAGGACACTGAAGCTTTCTTT,CASSRQGAQDTEAFF
TRBJ1-6,-,TRBV7-2,TGTGCCAGCAGCTTGGCGGGAGAATCACCCCTCCACTTT,CASSLAGESPLHF
TRBJ2-2,TRBD2,TRBV11-2,TGTGCCAGCAGCTTTGGACTAGCGGGGGCCATGAACACCGGGGAGCTGTTTTTT,CASSFGLAGAMNTGELFF
TRBJ2-2,TRBD2,TRBV5-1,TGCGCCAGCAAGAACCCCGGGACTACTTACACCGGGGAGCTGTTTTTT,CASKNPGTTYTGELFF
TRBJ1-2,-,TRBV19,TGTGCCAGTAGGGCAAGGTGGGAGGGTAACTATGGCTACACCTTC,CASRARWEGNYGYTF
TRBJ2-2,-,TRBV7-7,TGTGCCAGCTCCCCGAGGGCGGGAAGAACCGGGGAGCTGTTTTTT,CASSPRAGRTGELFF
TRBJ2-7,-,TRBV18,TGTGCCAGCTCAACAACCGGGACAAAAGCATACGAGCAGTACTTC,CASSTTGTKAYEQYF
TRBJ2-7,-,TRBV7-6,TGTGCCAGCAGCTTAGCCGGGGGGCCTCACGAGCAGTACTTC,CASSLAGGPHEQYF
TRBJ2-7,-,TRBV27,TGTGCCAGCAGTCACGGACAGCAGTTTTACGAGCAGTACTTC,CASSHGQQFYEQYF
TRBJ1-2,-,TRBV12-2,TGTGCAAGTCGCTTAATAACCGCAACAACTAACTATGGCTACACCTTC,CASRLITATTNYGYTF
TRBJ2-5,TRBD2,TRBV18,TGTGCCAGCTCACCAGCTAGCGGGCCCCAAGAGACCCAGTACTTC,CASSPASGPQETQYF
TRBJ1-6,-,TRBV19,TGTGCCAGTAGTCTCCCGACCTACAGGAACCCCCTCCACTTT,CASSLPTYRNPLHF